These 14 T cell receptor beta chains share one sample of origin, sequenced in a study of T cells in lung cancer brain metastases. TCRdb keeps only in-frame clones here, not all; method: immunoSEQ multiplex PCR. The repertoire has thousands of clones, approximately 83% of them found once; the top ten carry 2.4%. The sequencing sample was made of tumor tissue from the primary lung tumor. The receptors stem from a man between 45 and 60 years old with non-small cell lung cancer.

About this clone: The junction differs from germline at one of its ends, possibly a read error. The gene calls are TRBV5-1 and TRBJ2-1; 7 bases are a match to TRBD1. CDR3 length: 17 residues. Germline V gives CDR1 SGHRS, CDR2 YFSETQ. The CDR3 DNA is TGCGCCAACAGCTTAGGGGGACAGAACTACCGCTACAATGAGCAGTTCTTC. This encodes CANSLGGQNYRYNEQFF.

The CDR3 reads CASSPAGAGDSYNEQFF. CDR3 sequence (DNA): TGTGCCAGCAGCCCCGCCGGTGCGGGCGATTCCTACAATGAGCAGTTCTTC. The chain uses TRBV7-8 and TRBJ2-1; possible D gene TRBD2, 5 bases. The CDR3 extends over 17 amino acids. Trimming cost V 5 bases and J 1 base, with 18 bases left between them. Per the germline V gene, CDR1 is SGHVS and CDR2 is FQNEAQ.

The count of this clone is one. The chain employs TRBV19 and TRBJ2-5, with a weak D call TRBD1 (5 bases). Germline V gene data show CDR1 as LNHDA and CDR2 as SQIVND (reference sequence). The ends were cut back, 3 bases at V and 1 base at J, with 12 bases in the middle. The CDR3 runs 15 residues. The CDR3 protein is CASSIEGAPQETQYF. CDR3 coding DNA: TGTGCCAGTAGTATTGAAGGGGCGCCCCAAGAGACCCAGTACTTC.

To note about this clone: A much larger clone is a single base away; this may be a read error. The CDR3 nucleotides read TGCGCCAGCAGCCCATTATTCGGACTAGCGGGGAACAATGAGCAGTTCTTC. Translation gives CASSPLFGLAGNNEQFF. This sequence joins TRBV4-1 and TRBJ2-1; 12 positions agree with TRBD2. Germline CDR1 is MGHRA and CDR2 is YSYEKL. The CDR3 is 17 amino acids. The V and J ends lost 4 bases and 5 bases, in that order; junction bases with no gene match: 9.

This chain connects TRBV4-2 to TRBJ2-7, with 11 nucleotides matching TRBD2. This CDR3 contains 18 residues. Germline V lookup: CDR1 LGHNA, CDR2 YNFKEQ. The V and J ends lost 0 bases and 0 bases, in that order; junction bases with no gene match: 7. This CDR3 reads CASSQEWASGRPSYEQYF. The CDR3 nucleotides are TGTGCCAGCAGCCAAGAATGGGCTAGCGGGAGGCCCTCCTACGAGCAGTACTTC.

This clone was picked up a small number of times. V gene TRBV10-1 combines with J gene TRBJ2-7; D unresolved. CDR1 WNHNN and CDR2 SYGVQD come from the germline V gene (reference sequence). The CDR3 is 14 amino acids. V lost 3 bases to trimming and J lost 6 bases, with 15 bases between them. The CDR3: CASSDSPLVGEQYF. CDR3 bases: TGCGCCAGCAGTGATTCTCCCCTCGTGGGCGAGCAGTACTTC.

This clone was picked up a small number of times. The CDR3 region has the DNA TGTGCCAGCAGCCAAACAACAGGGGGCTCCACTCAGCCCCAGCATTTT. It yields the protein CASSQTTGGSTQPQHF. The V and J genes are TRBV27 and TRBJ1-5, with 9 nucleotides matching TRBD1. Germline V gene lookup returns CDR1 MNHEY and CDR2 SMNVEV (reference sequence). There are 16 residues in the CDR3. V shed 6 bases, J shed 6 bases, and the junction held 12 bases outside the gene matches.

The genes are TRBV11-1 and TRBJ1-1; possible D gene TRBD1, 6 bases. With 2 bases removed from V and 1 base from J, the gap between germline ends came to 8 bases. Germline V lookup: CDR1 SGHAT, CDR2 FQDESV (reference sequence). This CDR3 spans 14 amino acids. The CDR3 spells CASSLLTGNTEAFF. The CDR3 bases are TGTGCCAGCAGCTTATTGACAGGGAACACTGAAGCTTTCTTT.

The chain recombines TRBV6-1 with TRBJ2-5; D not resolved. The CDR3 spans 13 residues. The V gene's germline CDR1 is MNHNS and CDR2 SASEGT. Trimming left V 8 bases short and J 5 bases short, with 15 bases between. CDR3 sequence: CASGLARSETQYF. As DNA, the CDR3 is TGTGCCAGCGGCCTCGCTAGGAGCGAGACCCAGTACTTC.

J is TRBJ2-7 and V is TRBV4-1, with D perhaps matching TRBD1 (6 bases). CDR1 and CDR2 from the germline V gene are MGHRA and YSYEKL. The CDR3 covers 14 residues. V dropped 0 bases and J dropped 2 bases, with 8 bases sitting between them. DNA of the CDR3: TGCGCCAGCAGCCAAGAACGGGACACCTACGAGCAGTACTTC. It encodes CASSQERDTYEQYF.

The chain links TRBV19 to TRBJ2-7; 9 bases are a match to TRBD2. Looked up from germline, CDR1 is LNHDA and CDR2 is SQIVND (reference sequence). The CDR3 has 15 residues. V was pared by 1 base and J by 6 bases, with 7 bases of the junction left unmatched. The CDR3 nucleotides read TGTGCCAGTAGTATAGGCGGCGGGGGGGCTTTCGAGCAGTACTTC. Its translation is CASSIGGGGAFEQYF.

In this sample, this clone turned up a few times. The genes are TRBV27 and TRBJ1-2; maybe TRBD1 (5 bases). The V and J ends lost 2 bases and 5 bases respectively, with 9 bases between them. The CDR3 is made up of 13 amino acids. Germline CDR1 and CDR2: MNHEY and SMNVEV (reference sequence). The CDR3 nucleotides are TGTGCCAGCAGTTTACACAGGAGATATGGCTACACCTTC. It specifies CASSLHRRYGYTF.

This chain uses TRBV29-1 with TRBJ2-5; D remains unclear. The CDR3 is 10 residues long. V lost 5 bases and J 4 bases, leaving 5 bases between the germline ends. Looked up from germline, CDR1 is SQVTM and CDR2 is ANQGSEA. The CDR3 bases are TGCAGCGTTAGTCGAGAGACCCAGTACTTC. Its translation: CSVSRETQYF. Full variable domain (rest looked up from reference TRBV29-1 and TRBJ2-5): SAVISQKPSRDICQRGTSLTIQCQVDSQVTMMFWYRQQPGQSLTLIATANQGSEATYESGFVIDKFPISRPNLTFSTLTVSNMSPEDSSIYLCSVSRETQYFGPGTRLLVL.

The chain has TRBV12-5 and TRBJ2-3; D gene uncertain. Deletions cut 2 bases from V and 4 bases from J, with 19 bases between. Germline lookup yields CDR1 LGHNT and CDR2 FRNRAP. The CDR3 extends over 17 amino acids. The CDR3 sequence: CASGLSRGGTLPDTQYF. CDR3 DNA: TGTGCTAGTGGTTTGTCGCGCGGTGGCACCCTCCCAGATACGCAGTATTTT.